The 5 T cell receptor beta chains below all came from one sample that was sequenced in a study of blood T cell repertoires in COVID-19. Sequencing used immunoSEQ multiplex PCR; TCRdb keeps in-frame clones, though not all of them. The table includes about 82,000 clones, 75% to 85% detected once. Input material: peripheral blood. The source is a woman aged 35 to 49 with active or convalescent COVID-19.

V gene TRBV19 combines with J gene TRBJ2-3; TRBD2 is a possible D gene (6 bases). Germline assignment: CDR1 LNHDA and CDR2 SQIVND (reference sequence). Trimming removed 6 bases at V and 1 base at J, with 11 bases between. This CDR3 has 14 amino acids. Here the CDR3 DNA reads TGTGCCAGTAGCCTAGCGTGGGGCACAGATACGCAGTATTTT. Its protein product is CASSLAWGTDTQYF. Based on the CDR3 plus reference TRBV19 and TRBJ2-3, the full variable domain is DGGITQSPKYLFRKEGQNVTLSCEQNLNHDAMYWYRQDPGQGLRLIYYSQIVNDFQKGDIAEGYSVSREKKESFPLTVTSAQKNPTAFYLCASSLAWGTDTQYFGPGTRLTVL.

The chain links TRBV9 to TRBJ2-2, with 13 bases matching TRBD2. From germline, CDR1 is SGDLS and CDR2 YYNGEE. The CDR3 is 18 residues long. V gave up 0 bases and J gave up 5 bases; unmatched junction bases: 7. The CDR3 region is CASSVAGSGLAGTGELFF. The CDR3 DNA follows: TGTGCCAGCAGCGTAGCAGGTTCGGGACTAGCGGGGACCGGGGAGCTGTTTTTT.

V and J are TRBV9 and TRBJ2-2; tentatively, D is TRBD2 (5 bases). The V and J ends lost 6 bases and 5 bases respectively, with 8 bases between them. The CDR3 is 12 amino acids. The germline gives CDR1 SGDLS, CDR2 YYNGEE. The CDR3 region has the DNA TGTGCCAGCACGAGGGAGACCGGGGAGCTGTTTTTT. It translates to CASTRETGELFF.

V is TRBV27 and J is TRBJ1-2; no clear D gene. Germline assignment: CDR1 MNHEY and CDR2 SMNVEV (reference sequence). V shed 0 bases and J shed 2 bases, with 7 bases lying between them. The CDR3 sequence is 14 residues long. The CDR3 protein is CASSLSAANYGYTF. Written as DNA, the CDR3 is TGTGCCAGCAGTTTATCGGCGGCCAACTATGGCTACACCTTC.

The chain joins TRBV5-1 to TRBJ2-2; 10 bases match TRBD1. Per the germline V gene, CDR1 is SGHRS and CDR2 is YFSETQ. J gave up 2 bases and V 4 bases, and 2 bases lay outside the gene matches. The CDR3 sequence is 15 residues long. CDR3 sequence: CASSRDRGNTGELFF. The CDR3 coding sequence is TGCGCCAGCAGCCGGGACAGGGGAAACACCGGGGAGCTGTTTTTT. Drawing the rest from reference TRBV5-1 and TRBJ2-2, the complete variable domain is KAGVTQTPRYLIKTRGQQVTLSCSPISGHRSVSWYQQTPGQGLQFLFEYFSETQRNKGNFPGRFSGRQFSNSRSEMNVSTLELGDSALYLCASSRDRGNTGELFFGEGSRLTVL.